One and the same sample provided the 32 T cell receptor beta chains below, sequenced in a study of vaccination and CD4 T cells after COVID-19. These receptors lack a known antigen. Oncomine TCR Beta short-read sequencing was applied to DNA from cultured CD4+ T cells. TCRdb used MiXCR to reprocess the PCR reads, holding one entry per CDR3 protein. The top ten clones hold roughly 3.2% of a sample with roughly 25,000 distinct CDR3 sequences, about 30% of them seen once. Time point: late sampling 161 to 241 days after vaccination in a few convalescent patients. Treatment of the sample: approximately 9-day PBMC culture with coronavirus spike peptide pools or control peptides (ViraFEST assay). Here the sequenced sample was CD4+ T cells from blood, cultured in vitro, taken about 7 months after SARS-CoV-2 vaccination. These receptors came from a human donor who had recovered from COVID-19.

The chain carries TRBV20-1 and TRBJ2-3; 15 bases fit TRBD2. The CDR3 is made up of 18 amino acids. Germline assignment: CDR1 DFQATT and CDR2 SNEGSKA (reference sequence). V was clipped by 4 bases and J by 0 bases; unmatched bases: 8. CDR3 residues: CSAKSGLAGGLSTDTQYF. CDR3 sequence (DNA): TGCAGTGCTAAATCGGGACTAGCGGGAGGACTTAGCACAGATACGCAGTATTTT.

In its sample, this clonotype was seen a few times. This chain connects TRBV18 to TRBJ2-7; D is ambiguous. The CDR3 contains 15 residues. The germline gives CDR1 KGHSH, CDR2 LQKENI. Trimming removed 3 bases from V and 2 bases from J, with 14 bases in between. CDR3: CASSPPAKHPYEQYF. The CDR3 DNA is TGTGCCAGCTCACCGCCGGCGAAGCACCCCTACGAGCAGTACTTC.

In the case of this clonotype: The junction shows a germline mismatch at one end, possibly a read error. The rearrangement uses TRBV10-2 and TRBJ2-4; D ambiguous. The CDR3 sequence is 12 residues long. Germline V gene data show CDR1 as WSHSY and CDR2 as SAAADI. In DNA form, the CDR3 reads TGCGCCAGCGGAACATTCGATCATCCTAGGGACTTC. Translating it yields CASGTFDHPRDF.

The V gene is TRBV4-2, the J gene TRBJ2-7, with TRBD2 identical over 10 bases. This CDR3 is built from 17 residues. Trimming removed 1 base from V and 2 bases from J; junction bases left unmatched: 8. Germline CDR1 is LGHNA and CDR2 is YNFKEQ. CDR3 in amino acids: CASSQGLTSGRAYEQYF. For the CDR3, the DNA is TGTGCCAGCAGCCAAGGGCTGACTAGCGGGCGCGCCTACGAGCAGTACTTC.

The V gene is TRBV4-1, the J gene TRBJ2-5; D remains unclear. Per germline, CDR1 MGHRA and CDR2 YSYEKL. There are 15 residues in the CDR3. Trimming shortened V by 0 bases and J by 0 bases, and 8 bases separated the two germline ends. The CDR3 DNA sequence: TGCGCCAGCAGCCAAGATAATTCGTACCAAGAGACCCAGTACTTC. This sequence encodes CASSQDNSYQETQYF.

The gene calls are TRBV6-2 or TRBV6-3 and TRBJ2-1; 8 nucleotides line up with TRBD2. The CDR3 totals 14 residues. After removal of 6 bases from V and 8 bases from J, the junction contained 9 bases not matched to a gene. CDR1 is MNHEY, CDR2 SVGEGT, per germline. CDR3 residues: CASRPAGARDEQFF. The DNA of the CDR3 is TGTGCCAGCAGGCCAGCGGGAGCGAGGGATGAGCAGTTCTTC.

The chain couples TRBV7-2 to TRBJ2-1, with TRBD2 matching 8 bases. Unmatched junction bases numbered 14, after V lost 6 bases and J lost 4 bases. This CDR3 has 17 residues. CDR1 and CDR2 from the germline V gene are SGHTA and FQGNSA. CDR3 sequence reads: CASRHKSIAGKYNEQFF. CDR3 sequence (DNA): TGTGCCAGCAGACATAAATCAATAGCGGGGAAGTACAATGAGCAGTTCTTC.

This clonotype was counted many times. The chain uses TRBV15 and TRBJ1-6; 8 bases agree with TRBD1. This CDR3 contains 15 residues. With V trimmed by 4 bases and J by 6 bases, 5 bases remained unmatched. Per the germline V gene, CDR1 is LNHNV and CDR2 is YYDKDF (reference sequence). CDR3 loop: CATSTTGGPNSPLHF. As DNA, the CDR3 is TGTGCCACCAGCACCACAGGGGGACCTAATTCACCCCTCCACTTT.

In this sample, this clonotype turned up a few times. The J gene is TRBJ2-6, the V gene TRBV15; D unclear. Trimming took 5 bases from V and 1 from J, leaving 12 bases between them. Looked up from germline, CDR1 is LNHNV and CDR2 is YYDKDF (reference sequence). The length of the CDR3 is 16 residues. This CDR3 reads CATSGYSVSGANVLTF. In DNA, the CDR3 is TGTGCCACCAGCGGGTACTCCGTATCTGGGGCCAACGTCCTGACTTTC.

The chain has TRBV28 and TRBJ2-2; possible D gene TRBD1, 6 bases. CDR3 length equals 15 residues. V dropped 6 bases and J dropped 5 bases, with 16 bases sitting between them. Per germline, CDR1 MDHEN and CDR2 SYDVKM. The CDR3 reads CASSPGQPRTGELFF. The CDR3 DNA follows: TGTGCCAGCAGCCCCGGACAGCCCAGGACCGGGGAGCTGTTTTTT.

V is TRBV6-1 and J is TRBJ2-1, with D perhaps assigned TRBD1 or TRBD2 (5 bases each). CDR1 and CDR2 from the germline V gene are MNHNS and SASEGT. The CDR3 runs 12 residues. V was pared by 8 bases and J by 4 bases, with 9 bases between. In DNA form, the CDR3 reads TGTGCCAGCGGGGGAGAATACAATGAGCAGTTCTTC. This gives the protein CASGGEYNEQFF.

This clonotype was picked up a small number of times. The V call is TRBV20-1, the J call TRBJ2-5; D is uncertain. Per the germline V gene, CDR1 is DFQATT and CDR2 is SNEGSKA (reference sequence). The CDR3 contains 11 residues. Trimming removed 6 bases at V and 0 bases at J, with 5 bases between. CDR3 nucleotides: TGCAGTGCAGAGCACCAAGAGACCCAGTACTTC. This codes for CSAEHQETQYF.

The CDR3 loop reads CASSEDLNTEAFF. The CDR3 nucleotides are TGTGCCAGCAGCGAGGACCTAAACACTGAAGCTTTCTTT. The J gene is TRBJ1-1, the V gene TRBV7-3, with D hard to call. V shed 5 bases and J shed 2 bases, with 9 bases lying between them. Germline V lookup: CDR1 SGHTA, CDR2 FQGTGA. The CDR3 sequence is 13 residues long.

In its sample, this clonotype was seen many times. The chain uses TRBV27 and TRBJ1-2; 10 bases are shared with TRBD1. The CDR3 consists of 13 residues. Looked up from germline, CDR1 is MNHEY and CDR2 is SMNVEV (reference sequence). V dropped 10 bases and J dropped 8; count of bases not matched to a gene: 10. CDR3 nucleotide sequence: TGTGCCACCGCGCAAGGACAGGGGGTGGGCTACACCTTC. Amino acid sequence: CATAQGQGVGYTF.

This clonotype was counted a few times. V usage is TRBV7-3 and J usage is TRBJ2-5; 12 positions agree with TRBD1. V lost 5 bases and J lost 5; bases outside the gene matches: 9. The CDR3 length is 16 residues. The germline CDR1 and CDR2 sequences are SGHTA and FQGTGA. CDR3 protein: CASSPSGTGGLETQYF. In nucleotides, the CDR3 is TGTGCCAGCAGCCCCTCCGGGACAGGGGGCTTGGAGACCCAGTACTTC.

The rearrangement links TRBV27 to TRBJ1-5; the D is unclear. Germline V gives CDR1 MNHEY, CDR2 SMNVEV (reference sequence). The CDR3 sequence is 15 residues long. Trimming removed 0 bases from V and 3 bases from J, with 9 bases in between. CDR3 coding DNA: TGTGCCAGCAGTTTATCCCCCAGTATCAATCAGCCCCAGCATTTT. Protein: CASSLSPSINQPQHF.

The V call is TRBV20-1, the J call TRBJ2-1; D is unresolved. From germline, CDR1 is DFQATT and CDR2 SNEGSKA (reference sequence). The CDR3 totals 16 residues. V was trimmed by 6 bases and J by 5 bases, leaving 23 bases between them. CDR3 loop: CSAPDTSVRHNNEQFF. For the CDR3, the DNA is TGCAGTGCCCCCGACACCTCGGTGAGACACAACAATGAGCAGTTCTTC.

J is TRBJ1-5 and V is TRBV19; D gene uncertain. The CDR3 is 14 residues long. CDR1 and CDR2 (germline): LNHDA, SQIVND (reference sequence). V lost 3 bases and J 2 bases, leaving 8 bases between the germline ends. The CDR3 region has the DNA TGTGCCAGTAGTATCGGGGTACGCAATCAGCCCCAGCATTTT. Its translation is CASSIGVRNQPQHF.

This clonotype is labeled medium-sized (0.01 to 0.1%). V usage is TRBV5-1 and J usage is TRBJ2-7; weak D call: TRBD1 (6 bases). The CDR3 runs 17 residues. CDR1 and CDR2 (germline): SGHRS, YFSETQ. Trimming pared 5 bases from V and 2 bases from J, leaving 23 bases between. The CDR3, as DNA: TGCGCCAGCAGTTTGACGTTACGGACAGCGTCCCCCTACGAGCAGTACTTC. This translates into CASSLTLRTASPYEQYF.

This clonotype was found a few times. This rearrangement joins TRBV15 to TRBJ1-2, with 9 positions matching TRBD1. Trimming took 1 base from V and 2 from J; bases not matched to a gene: 2. Germline lookup yields CDR1 LNHNV and CDR2 YYDKDF (reference sequence). This CDR3 comprises 15 residues. CDR3 sequence reads: CATSRATGGNYGYTF. Written as DNA, the CDR3 is TGTGCCACCAGCAGAGCTACAGGGGGCAACTATGGCTACACCTTC.

The chain is built from TRBV5-1 and TRBJ2-5; 7 bases map to TRBD1. The CDR3 extends over 15 amino acids. V was clipped by 4 bases and J by 4 bases; unmatched bases: 10. Germline V gene sequence: CDR1 SGHRS, CDR2 YFSETQ. CDR3: CASSQGTAYRETQYF. The DNA for the CDR3 is TGCGCCAGCAGCCAAGGGACAGCCTACCGAGAGACCCAGTACTTC.

There are a few counts of this clonotype. The DNA of the CDR3 is TGTGCCAGCAGTTACTCCGGGGCGAACTATGGCTACACCTTC. Its protein is CASSYSGANYGYTF. The V gene is TRBV6-5, the J gene TRBJ1-2, with TRBD1 as a possible D gene (5 bases). The CDR3 spans 14 residues. The germline V gene has CDR1 MNHEY and CDR2 SVGAGI. Trimming removed 0 bases at V and 2 bases at J, with 7 bases between.

This clonotype has more than one count but fewer than ten. This rearrangement joins TRBV20-1 to TRBJ2-3, with no clear D. The CDR3 is 17 amino acids. Trimming took off 5 bases at V and 5 bases at J, with 26 bases between the two ends. Germline V gives CDR1 DFQATT, CDR2 SNEGSKA (reference sequence). CDR3 sequence: CSAGPLLLRQDGDTQYF. Here the CDR3 DNA reads TGCAGTGCTGGGCCTTTACTTCTTAGGCAGGACGGAGATACGCAGTATTTT.

V gene TRBV20-1 combines with J gene TRBJ2-5; D may be TRBD2 (5 bases). The germline V gene encodes CDR1 DFQATT and CDR2 SNEGSKA (reference sequence). The CDR3 is 11 residues long. V lost 6 bases and J 7 bases, leaving 12 bases between the germline ends. Here the CDR3 reads CSAGPRATQYF. CDR3 DNA: TGCAGTGCCGGACCGCGGGCGACCCAGTACTTC.

In its sample, this clonotype was seen a few times. V gene TRBV7-2 combines with J gene TRBJ2-3; TRBD2 aligns across 13 bases. CDR3 length: 17 amino acids. V dropped 6 bases and J dropped 2; count of bases not matched to a gene: 8. From germline, CDR1 is SGHTA and CDR2 FQGNSA. In nucleotides, the CDR3 is TGTGCCAGCAGTTGGACTAGCGGGAGCTCCACCACAGATACGCAGTATTTT. Its protein is CASSWTSGSSTTDTQYF.

The V and J genes are TRBV4-1 and TRBJ2-5; unclear D gene. Trimming shortened V by 4 bases and J by 2 bases, and 8 bases separated the two germline ends. The CDR3 has 13 residues. Germline V gene lookup returns CDR1 MGHRA and CDR2 YSYEKL. In DNA, the CDR3 is TGCGCCAGCAGCCGGACGGCACAAGAGACCCAGTACTTC. This translates into CASSRTAQETQYF.

This chain uses TRBV6-1 with TRBJ2-2; 7 nucleotides line up with TRBD2. The CDR3 sequence is 16 residues long. Germline trimming cut 4 bases from V and 6 bases from J; bases unmatched to any gene: 11. The germline gives CDR1 MNHNS, CDR2 SASEGT. CDR3 nucleotides: TGTGCCAGCAGTGGGCGGCGGGGGTACACCCCCGGGGAGCTGTTTTTT. Encoded protein: CASSGRRGYTPGELFF.

This clonotype was counted a few times. The V and J genes are TRBV4-1 and TRBJ2-7, with D unclear. Trimming stripped 0 bases from V and 4 bases from J, with 13 bases between. Germline CDR1 is MGHRA and CDR2 is YSYEKL. The CDR3 is made up of 15 amino acids. The CDR3 protein is CASSQDYRVWYEQYF. CDR3 sequence (DNA): TGCGCCAGCAGCCAAGATTACCGGGTATGGTACGAGCAGTACTTC.

This chain joins TRBV7-9 and TRBJ2-7; D is ambiguous. Per the germline V gene, CDR1 is SEHNR and CDR2 is FQNEAQ (reference sequence). Trimming stripped 5 bases from V and 7 bases from J, with 24 bases between. The CDR3 has 16 residues. CDR3 sequence (DNA): TGTGCCAGCAGCCGCCTTTGGGCCAGCTCCTACAATGAGCAGTACTTC. Amino acid sequence: CASSRLWASSYNEQYF.

The chain links TRBV24-1 to TRBJ2-2, with TRBD2 matching 7 bases. The CDR3 has 15 amino acids. Trimming took 7 bases from V and 1 from J; bases not matched to a gene: 5. Germline-derived CDR1 and CDR2 are KGHDR and SFDVKD. The CDR3 loop reads CATSGGRENTGELFF. CDR3 coding DNA: TGTGCCACCAGCGGCGGGAGAGAGAACACCGGGGAGCTGTTTTTT.

This chain joins TRBV7-2 and TRBJ2-2; D remains ambiguous. Trimming cost V 2 bases and J 4 bases, with 5 bases left between them. The CDR3 contains 13 residues. Looked up from germline, CDR1 is SGHTA and CDR2 is FQGNSA. This chain's CDR3 is CASSLLGTGELFF. The CDR3 DNA sequence: TGTGCCAGCAGCTTACTCGGCACCGGGGAGCTGTTTTTT. Full variable domain (missing parts from reference TRBV7-2 and TRBJ2-2): GAGVSQSPSNKVTEKGKDVELRCDPISGHTALYWYRQSLGQGLEFLIYFQGNSAPDKSGLPSDRFSAERTGGSVSTLTIQRTQQEDSAVYLCASSLLGTGELFFGEGSRLTVL.

This clonotype counts as medium-sized. The chain recombines TRBV4-2 with TRBJ2-7; 10 bases align to TRBD2. The CDR3 contains 15 residues. J was trimmed by 0 bases and V by 1 base; bases with no gene match: 0. In germline, CDR1 is LGHNA, CDR2 YNFKEQ. CDR3 region: CASSQGLAGSYEQYF. In nucleotides, the CDR3 is TGTGCCAGCAGCCAAGGACTAGCGGGCTCCTACGAGCAGTACTTC.